This TCR beta chain was found in a study of shared clonotypes between healthy human individuals. Findings of the study overall: How much donors shared clonotypes was expected to be affected by sequencing depth.

CDR1 and CDR2 (germline): MDHEN, SYDVKM. The ends lost 5 bases at V and 4 bases at J; junction bases unmatched: 9. This CDR3 is built from 15 residues. All donors qualified as healthy HIV-negative adults and had experienced no recent acute infections or vaccinations. Worth noting for this clone: Its specificity is unknown.

The assay was run at deep level. The assay was immunoSEQ multiplex PCR, and TCRdb's table has in-frame clones only and misses some. The data show some 2,000,000 clones, 85% to 95% seen once. The sequenced sample consisted of naive CD4+ T cells sorted from blood. Described subset: CD45RA+ positively selected. This TCR was recovered from a man between 18 and 29 years old in good health. The chain joins TRBV28 to TRBJ2-5; 8 bases are shared with TRBD2. Here the CDR3 reads CASSPSGGAGETQYF. The CDR3 coding sequence is TGTGCCAGCAGTCCCTCGGGGGGGGCGGGAGAGACCCAGTACTTC.